This T cell receptor (beta chain) came from a study of blood T cell repertoires in COVID-19. Study details: Researchers got acute and convalescent COVID-19 samples from the United States, Italy and Spain. In each case, the material was cDNA or gDNA derived from T cells, B-cell-depleted T cells, or PBMCs.

How the authors handled the data: Reference gene primer amplification in the assay estimated nucleated cell counts. Produced via immunoSEQ multiplex PCR; TCRdb's table is partial and in-frame only. V and J calls and clone size are those listed in that table; D and trimming were worked out from the DNA. Among some 150,000 clones listed, around 91% were seen once. CDR1 is LNHDA and CDR2 is SQIVND in the germline V gene (reference sequence). Trimming pared 6 bases from V and 8 bases from J, leaving 13 bases between. The CDR3 totals 12 residues. The rearrangement uses TRBV19 and TRBJ1-1; tentatively, D is TRBD1 (6 bases). Sequencing input: peripheral blood. The TCR was taken from a woman aged 40 to 49 with acute or convalescent COVID-19. CDR3 protein: CASRDRPYEAFF. The CDR3 DNA sequence: TGTGCCAGTAGGGACAGACCCTACGAAGCTTTCTTT.